This passage covers 32 T cell receptor beta chains from one sample sequenced in a study of PD-1 blockade in mismatch repair-deficient tumors (dated by TCRdb to 2015 to 2018). Receptor amplification or capture employed the immunoSEQ multiplex PCR assay. TCRdb mirrors the immuneACCESS table, restricted to in-frame sequences. Some clones are absent from its copies; in checked studies, under half trace to an unresolved V gene, and the reason for the others is unknown. The sample table contains some 120,000 clones; only one count was recorded for around nine tenths of them. Of the sample, over 9.5% is held by the ten largest clones. Specimen: peripheral blood, collected 72 weeks after starting pembrolizumab. The receptors stem from an adult with mismatch repair-deficient cancer.

The sample holds a few counts of this clone. The genes are TRBV9 and TRBJ1-3; D gene ambiguous. CDR3 length: 14 residues. CDR1 is SGDLS, CDR2 YYNGEE, per germline. Trimming removed 0 bases from V and 3 bases from J, with 7 bases in between. The CDR3 protein is CASSVAGFGNTIYF. The CDR3 DNA sequence: TGTGCCAGCAGCGTAGCGGGGTTTGGAAACACCATATATTTT.

The chain joins TRBV19 to TRBJ1-1, with 7 bases aligning to TRBD1. The junction had 9 bases not matched to a gene; V was cut back by 7 bases and J by 1 base. The CDR3 length is 15 residues. Germline assignment: CDR1 LNHDA and CDR2 SQIVND (reference sequence). In DNA, the CDR3 is TGTGCCAGTACGAAGACAGGGCTAGGGAACACTGAAGCTTTCTTT. Translation gives CASTKTGLGNTEAFF.

The chain has TRBV6-6 and TRBJ2-1; weak D call: TRBD2 (6 bases). V gave up 7 bases and J gave up 0 bases, with 10 bases separating them. Germline lookup yields CDR1 MNHNY and CDR2 SVGAGI (reference sequence). The CDR3 contains 14 residues. The CDR3 DNA is TGTGCCAGCAAATTCGGGAGCTCCTACAATGAGCAGTTCTTC. It codes for CASKFGSSYNEQFF.

The chain recombines TRBV28 with TRBJ2-5; TRBD1 matches 8 bases. The J segment lost 3 bases and the V segment lost 5 bases, leaving 8 bases of the junction unmatched. This CDR3 spans 15 amino acids. Germline V lookup: CDR1 MDHEN, CDR2 SYDVKM. The CDR3 bases are TGTGCCAGCAGTAGTACAGGGGGAGGAGAAGAGACCCAGTACTTC. It specifies CASSSTGGGEETQYF.

The rearrangement uses TRBV7-3 and TRBJ2-7, with TRBD1 matching over 10 bases. Trimming cost V 5 bases and J 5 bases; bases outside gene matches: 12. Germline V lookup: CDR1 SGHTA, CDR2 FQGTGA. The CDR3 extends over 16 amino acids. CDR3 sequence (DNA): TGTGCCAGCAGCCCATTCCCGGGACAGGGGCTACACGAGCAGTACTTC. Translated, it gives CASSPFPGQGLHEQYF.

The chain combines TRBV2 with TRBJ2-2; D tentatively reads TRBD1 or TRBD2 (5 bases each). V was pared by 3 bases and J by 6 bases, with 14 bases between. Germline V gene data show CDR1 as SNHLY and CDR2 as FYNNEI. This CDR3 is 15 amino acids long. The CDR3 DNA follows: TGTGCCAGCAGTGACGGGGCACAATTTGCCGGGGAGCTGTTTTTT. This codes for CASSDGAQFAGELFF.

The chain uses TRBV19 and TRBJ2-7; D may be TRBD1 or TRBD2 (6 bases each). Trimming stripped 3 bases from V and 0 bases from J, with 9 bases between. Germline values: CDR1 LNHDA, CDR2 SQIVND (reference sequence). This CDR3 comprises 14 residues. The CDR3 here is CASSIRGPSYEQYF. In DNA, the CDR3 is TGTGCCAGTAGTATTCGGGGGCCCTCCTACGAGCAGTACTTC. The complete variable domain, with remaining parts taken from reference TRBV19 and TRBJ2-7, reads DGGITQSPKYLFRKEGQNVTLSCEQNLNHDAMYWYRQDPGQGLRLIYYSQIVNDFQKGDIAEGYSVSREKKESFPLTVTSAQKNPTAFYLCASSIRGPSYEQYFGPGTRLTVT.

The genes are TRBV9 and TRBJ1-2; D not resolved. There are 15 residues in the CDR3. Germline V gives CDR1 SGDLS, CDR2 YYNGEE. V gave up 3 bases and J gave up 3 bases, with 15 bases separating them. The CDR3 DNA sequence: TGTGCCAGCAGCGCAAGGGAGGGAATCGACTATGGCTACACCTTC. Protein product: CASSAREGIDYGYTF.

The chain is built from TRBV7-2 and TRBJ2-1; 8 bases fit TRBD2. CDR1 SGHTA and CDR2 FQGNSA come from the germline V gene. Unmatched junction bases numbered 7, after V lost 7 bases and J lost 2 bases. The CDR3 covers 15 residues. The CDR3 loop is CASILTSGTYNEQFF. CDR3 bases: TGTGCCAGCATTCTTACTAGCGGTACCTACAATGAGCAGTTCTTC. Supplemented by reference TRBV7-2 and TRBJ2-1, the full variable domain reads GAGVSQSPSNKVTEKGKDVELRCDPISGHTALYWYRQSLGQGLEFLIYFQGNSAPDKSGLPSDRFSAERTGGSVSTLTIQRTQQEDSAVYLCASILTSGTYNEQFFGPGTRLTVL.

The chain uses TRBV11-2 and TRBJ1-5; D is unresolved. Germline loops: CDR1 SGHAT, CDR2 FQNNGV. With 2 bases removed from V and 3 bases from J, the gap between germline ends came to 8 bases. The CDR3 spans 14 residues. The CDR3 sequence: CASSLSALNQPQHF. The CDR3 bases are TGTGCCAGCAGCTTATCAGCCCTCAATCAGCCCCAGCATTTT.

The chain links TRBV5-1 to TRBJ1-1, with D hard to call. Trimming removed 4 bases from V and 1 base from J, with 11 bases in between. CDR1 and CDR2 from the germline V gene are SGHRS and YFSETQ. This CDR3 has 14 amino acids. CDR3 nucleotide sequence: TGCGCCAGCAGCATAGATCGGGGGAACACTGAAGCTTTCTTT. This encodes CASSIDRGNTEAFF.

J is TRBJ2-1 and V is TRBV4-1, with 11 bases aligning to TRBD2. The CDR3 totals 16 residues. The germline gives CDR1 MGHRA, CDR2 YSYEKL. V dropped 2 bases and J dropped 3; count of bases not matched to a gene: 3. For the CDR3, the DNA is TGCGCCAGCAGCCAACCGGGACTAGCGGTCTACAATGAGCAGTTCTTC. Translated, it gives CASSQPGLAVYNEQFF.

V is TRBV28 and J is TRBJ2-3, with a possible D match to TRBD2 (6 bases). Germline assignment: CDR1 MDHEN and CDR2 SYDVKM. The CDR3 sequence is 14 residues long. V was clipped by 2 bases and J by 3 bases, with 9 bases between them. CDR3 sequence: CASSLQGGTDTQYF. CDR3 in DNA: TGTGCCAGCAGTTTACAAGGAGGGACAGATACGCAGTATTTT. Full variable domain (outside the CDR3, taken from reference TRBV28 and TRBJ2-3): DVKVTQSSRYLVKRTGEKVFLECVQDMDHENMFWYRQDPGLGLRLIYFSYDVKMKEKGDIPEGYSVSREKKERFSLILESASTNQTSMYLCASSLQGGTDTQYFGPGTRLTVL.

This chain connects TRBV6-5 to TRBJ2-2, with TRBD2 identical over 8 bases. There are 15 residues in the CDR3. Germline V gene sequence: CDR1 MNHEY, CDR2 SVGAGI. V lost 11 bases and J lost 7; bases outside the gene matches: 15. The CDR3 bases are TGTGCCGTCAGAGTCCTAGCGGGCAGATACGGGGAGCTGTTTTTT. Its protein product is CAVRVLAGRYGELFF.

The chain has TRBV4-1 and TRBJ2-2; 8 bases line up with TRBD2. V was clipped by 0 bases and J by 7 bases; unmatched bases: 7. Per the germline V gene, CDR1 is MGHRA and CDR2 is YSYEKL. This CDR3 contains 16 residues. The CDR3 DNA follows: TGCGCCAGCAGCCAAGAAAGCGGGAGAACCGGCGGGGAGCTGTTTTTT. Translation gives CASSQESGRTGGELFF.

The chain is built from TRBV7-9 and TRBJ2-3; D gene unclear. The V end was cut by 1 base, the J end by 1 base, with 12 bases between. The CDR3 is made up of 16 amino acids. Germline assignment: CDR1 SEHNR and CDR2 FQNEAQ (reference sequence). The CDR3 DNA is TGTGCCAGCAGCTTAGGCCTTTCCGTAGGCACAGATACGCAGTATTTT. Its translation: CASSLGLSVGTDTQYF.

The rearrangement joins TRBV6-1 to TRBJ2-2; no clear D. This CDR3 spans 13 amino acids. CDR1 MNHNS and CDR2 SASEGT come from the germline V gene. Deletions cut 7 bases from V and 5 bases from J, with 11 bases between. As DNA, the CDR3 is TGTGCCAGCACGACATGGGTGACCGGGGAGCTGTTTTTT. Translation gives CASTTWVTGELFF.

This chain uses TRBV5-6 with TRBJ2-1; 10 bases fit TRBD2. The germline V gene encodes CDR1 SGHDT and CDR2 YYEEEE. This CDR3 has 15 residues. V lost 1 base and J lost 7; bases outside the gene matches: 5. This CDR3 reads CASSLMLAGANEQFF. The CDR3 DNA sequence: TGTGCCAGCAGCTTGATGCTAGCGGGAGCTAATGAGCAGTTCTTC.

The V gene is TRBV7-9, the J gene TRBJ2-7, with D possibly matching TRBD2 (5 bases). The V gene lost 6 bases and the J gene lost 0 bases, with 9 bases spanning the gap. Germline V lookup: CDR1 SEHNR, CDR2 FQNEAQ (reference sequence). The CDR3 has 13 amino acids. CDR3 protein: CASRGSDSYEQYF. Here the CDR3 DNA reads TGTGCCAGCAGAGGGAGCGACTCCTACGAGCAGTACTTC. Using reference TRBV7-9 and TRBJ2-7 for the parts outside the CDR3, the full variable domain is DTGVSQNPRHKITKRGQNVTFRCDPISEHNRLYWYRQTLGQGPEFLTYFQNEAQLEKSRLLSDRFSAERPKGSFSTLEIQRTEQGDSAMYLCASRGSDSYEQYFGPGTRLTVT.

The chain combines TRBV27 with TRBJ1-1; TRBD1 might be the D (5 bases). CDR1 and CDR2 (germline): MNHEY, SMNVEV (reference sequence). This CDR3 is 16 amino acids long. The V and J ends lost 6 bases and 0 bases respectively, with 17 bases between them. Written as DNA, the CDR3 is TGTGCCAGCAGCCGGGGCCAGGACTTCGTGAACACTGAAGCTTTCTTT. Translation: CASSRGQDFVNTEAFF.

The chain couples TRBV4-3 to TRBJ2-7; 8 bases are a match to TRBD2. Germline V CDR1 and CDR2: LGHNA, YSLEER. After removal of 3 bases from V and 3 bases from J, the junction contained 7 bases not matched to a gene. The CDR3 has 15 amino acids. CDR3 nucleotide sequence: TGCGCCAGCAGCCAGGTAGCGGGATCAGGCTACGAGCAGTACTTC. Its protein is CASSQVAGSGYEQYF.

J is TRBJ2-7 and V is TRBV5-5, with a tentative D call TRBD1 (6 bases). This CDR3 region has 14 residues. The V end lost 0 bases, the J end lost 7 bases, and 14 bases lay between the germline ends. CDR1 is SGHKS and CDR2 is YYEKEE in the germline V gene (reference sequence). The CDR3 coding sequence is TGTGCCAGCAGCTTGGTTCTTCGAGGGGGAGAGCAGTACTTC. It yields the protein CASSLVLRGGEQYF.

The CDR3 coding sequence is TGTGCCAGCATAGACAGTCCAAATCAGCCCCAGCATTTT. Translating gives CASIDSPNQPQHF. The rearrangement links TRBV6-1 to TRBJ1-5, with D perhaps matching TRBD1 (5 bases). The length of the CDR3 is 13 residues. Germline lookup yields CDR1 MNHNS and CDR2 SASEGT. V lost 7 bases and J lost 4, with 11 bases in between.

In DNA, the CDR3 is TGCGCCAGCAGCCAAGGAACCCCGAACTACGAGCAGTACTTC. Protein product: CASSQGTPNYEQYF. This sequence joins TRBV4-1 and TRBJ2-7; D ambiguous. The germline gives CDR1 MGHRA, CDR2 YSYEKL. V lost 1 base and J lost 3, with 10 bases in between. This CDR3 contains 14 residues.

The rearrangement uses TRBV30 and TRBJ2-1; no clear D. V gave up 2 bases and J gave up 0 bases, with 8 bases separating them. The germline gives CDR1 GTSNPN, CDR2 SVGIG (reference sequence). The CDR3 runs to 14 residues. This CDR3 is CAWSTGNSYNEQFF. The CDR3, as DNA: TGTGCCTGGAGTACTGGGAACTCCTACAATGAGCAGTTCTTC.

The chain carries TRBV5-1 and TRBJ2-5; the match to TRBD2 covers 9 bases. Germline CDR1 SGHRS, CDR2 YFSETQ. V gave up 5 bases and J gave up 5 bases; unmatched junction bases: 10. The CDR3 has 15 amino acids. CDR3 sequence reads: CASRSTGLAGETQYF. Here the CDR3 DNA reads TGCGCCAGCAGATCGACGGGACTAGCAGGCGAGACCCAGTACTTC.

The count of this clone is one. The chain couples TRBV30 to TRBJ1-1, with D possibly TRBD1 on 6 matching bases. Trimming removed 2 bases at V and 1 base at J, with 11 bases between. The CDR3 sequence is 14 residues long. CDR1 and CDR2 from the germline V gene are GTSNPN and SVGIG (reference sequence). CDR3 residues: CAWSRQVRNTEAFF. In DNA, the CDR3 is TGTGCCTGGAGTCGACAGGTCCGGAACACTGAAGCTTTCTTT.

Regarding this clone: Germline and junction disagree at one end, which may indicate a read error. The gene calls are TRBV5-1 and TRBJ2-7; the match to TRBD2 covers 7 bases. The CDR3 has 15 residues. Per the germline V gene, CDR1 is SGHRS and CDR2 is YFSETQ. CDR3 region: CASSLSASGLYEQYF. DNA of the CDR3: TGTGCCAGCAGCTTATCCGCTAGCGGACTTTACGAGCAGTACTTC.

This chain connects TRBV15 to TRBJ2-7; the D gene is possibly TRBD1 (5 bases). Germline lookup yields CDR1 LNHNV and CDR2 YYDKDF (reference sequence). The CDR3 contains 13 residues. The V end was cut by 5 bases, the J end by 6 bases, with 14 bases between. This CDR3 reads CATSPERGGEQYF. In DNA, the CDR3 is TGTGCCACCAGCCCTGAAAGGGGCGGCGAGCAGTACTTC.

The gene calls are TRBV6-5 and TRBJ2-1; the D gene is possibly TRBD1 (6 bases). The V gene lost 6 bases and the J gene lost 9 bases, with 21 bases spanning the gap. The germline gives CDR1 MNHEY, CDR2 SVGAGI. CDR3 length equals 15 residues. CDR3 protein: CASSSPEQGLGEQFF. The CDR3 region has the DNA TGTGCCAGCAGCTCCCCGGAACAGGGTTTGGGTGAGCAGTTCTTC.

The chain has TRBV11-3 and TRBJ2-4, with 10 bases identical to TRBD1. The CDR3 is 16 amino acids. Germline V lookup: CDR1 SGHNT, CDR2 YENEEA. Trimming took 4 bases from V and 2 from J; bases not matched to a gene: 5. CDR3 bases: TGTGCCAGCAGCTCACGGGACAGGGGATCCAAAAACATTCAGTACTTC. It encodes CASSSRDRGSKNIQYF.

V usage is TRBV28 and J usage is TRBJ2-7; D is uncertain. V lost 5 bases and J lost 7, with 6 bases in between. The CDR3 has 10 residues. Germline V gene data show CDR1 as MDHEN and CDR2 as SYDVKM. The CDR3 here is CASSGHEQYF. CDR3 sequence (DNA): TGTGCCAGCAGTGGGCATGAGCAGTACTTC.